The rows below give T cell receptor beta chains drawn from one sample of a study of shared clonotypes between healthy human individuals. Repertoires were generated with immunoSEQ multiplex PCR, while TCRdb's copy carries only in-frame clones and drops some. The table has millions of clones, approximately 95% seen once. Source material: naive CD4+ T cells from PBMCs. The receptors originated from a man between 18 and 29 years old in good health. Some clones in this sample may be carry-over from other donors' samples. The CDR3 runs from the conserved cysteine through the conserved F or W. A D gene is named only where the DNA matches it firmly. Size is stated for part of the rows, as once, few or many counts, or as a class when the clone is expanded.

clone size	J gene	CDR3 length	D gene	V gene	CDR3 DNA	CDR3 protein
.	TRBJ2-2	16	.	TRBV4-1	TGCGCCAGCAGCCCCTCGAGACAGGGAGGAAGCGGGGAGCTGTTTTTT	CASSPSRQGGSGELFF
.	TRBJ2-7	12	.	TRBV30	TGTGCCTGGAGTGTAAGTTCCTACGAGCAGTACTTC	CAWSVSSYEQYF
few	TRBJ2-7	15	TRBD2	TRBV5-1	TGCGCCAGCAGCTTGTCGGGCGGGAGTGAGTACGAGCAGTACTTC	CASSLSGGSEYEQYF
.	TRBJ1-1	15	TRBD1	TRBV11-3	TGTGCCAGCAGCTACCGGGACAGCAGTAGGGCTGAAGCTTTCTTT	CASSYRDSSRAEAFF
.	TRBJ2-7	14	TRBD1	TRBV28	TGTGCCAGCAGTTCCGGGACAGGGTACAGCGAGCAGTACTTC	CASSSGTGYSEQYF
.	TRBJ2-7	15	TRBD2	TRBV5-1	TGCGCCAGCAGCATCACTAGCGGAGGAACCTACGAGCAGTACTTC	CASSITSGGTYEQYF
.	TRBJ2-7	13	TRBD1	TRBV7-7	TGTGCCAGCAGCTGGGGACAGGGGATGGAGCAGTACTTC	CASSWGQGMEQYF
.	TRBJ1-1	14	.	TRBV18	TGTGCCAGCTCACCAGGAGCCGGATACACTGAAGCTTTCTTT	CASSPGAGYTEAFF
.	TRBJ2-7	14	.	TRBV19	TGTGCCAGTAGTCCCCGCGAAGGGCCTTACGAGCAGTACTTC	CASSPREGPYEQYF
.	TRBJ2-7	14	.	TRBV18	TGTGCCAGCTCACCGTCGGAACTCACCTACGAGCAGTACTTC	CASSPSELTYEQYF
.	TRBJ2-3	11	.	TRBV5-1	TGCGCCAGCAGCGTCGAAGATACGCAGTATTTT	CASSVEDTQYF
.	TRBJ2-7	13	.	TRBV6-6	TGTGCCAGCAGTTCCAGGGGATTACGGGAGCAGTACTTC	CASSSRGLREQYF
.	TRBJ2-1	13	.	TRBV11-3	TGTGCCAGCAGCTTAGCCTTCGGGGATGAGCAGTTCTTC	CASSLAFGDEQFF
.	TRBJ2-7	19	.	TRBV21-1	TGTGCCAGCAGCAAATATGCGCCGTGTTGGACAGGCCTCTCCTACGAGCAGTACTTC	CASSKYAPCWTGLSYEQYF
.	TRBJ2-1	13	TRBD2	TRBV5-1	TGCGCCAGCAGCTCGGGACTAGTCGACGAGCAGTTCTTC	CASSSGLVDEQFF
.	TRBJ2-7	16	.	TRBV5-4	TGTGCCAGCAGCTTGGCAGGGGGGACCACCCCTTACGAGCAGTACTTC	CASSLAGGTTPYEQYF
.	TRBJ2-1	16	.	TRBV27	TGTGCCACTCTTAAAGGGACCCTTGGCTCCTACAATGAGCAGTTCTTC	CATLKGTLGSYNEQFF
.	TRBJ1-3	16	.	TRBV13	TGTGCCAGCAGCCCTCCCGAGTCCGGGACTGGAAACACCATATATTTT	CASSPPESGTGNTIYF
.	TRBJ1-5	16	TRBD1	TRBV7-2	TGTGCCAGCAGCCCCTGGACAGGATCAACAGGTCAGCCCCAGCATTTT	CASSPWTGSTGQPQHF
.	TRBJ1-2	16	.	TRBV7-9	TGTGCCAGCAGCCCCTTCGCCCTTTCCGGGGTAGGCGGCTACACCTTC	CASSPFALSGVGGYTF
.	TRBJ2-7	14	TRBD1	TRBV5-1	TGCGCCAGCAGCAGAGGACAGGGGGCGAACGAGCAGTACTTC	CASSRGQGANEQYF
.	TRBJ2-3	15	.	TRBV9	TGTGCCAGCAGCCTAGGGGCAACGGCCCCAGATACGCAGTATTTT	CASSLGATAPDTQYF
.	TRBJ2-3	17	TRBD2	TRBV28	TGTGCCAGCAGTGGCTCTACTAGCGGGAGGTTCACAGATACGCAGTATTTT	CASSGSTSGRFTDTQYF
.	TRBJ1-3	16	.	TRBV28	TGTGCCAGCTCTCTCAGCAGGGTTTTACCTGGAAACACCATATATTTT	CASSLSRVLPGNTIYF
.	TRBJ2-5	13	.	TRBV5-6	TGTGCCAGCAGCCGGCCCGCACTGGAGACCCAGTACTTC	CASSRPALETQYF
.	TRBJ1-4	15	.	TRBV7-7	TGTGCCAGCTCTCCGGTACCTTCAACTAATGAAAAACTGTTTTTT	CASSPVPSTNEKLFF
once	TRBJ2-2	11	.	TRBV20-1	TGCAGTGCTAGCGGGGCCGGGGAGCTGTTTTTT	CSASGAGELFF
once	TRBJ2-5	13	.	TRBV6-1	TGTGCCAGCAGCTTTTTGGGGCAAGAGACCCAGTACTTC	CASSFLGQETQYF
.	TRBJ1-3	11	.	TRBV30	TGTGCCCGTGGGGGGGGAGGCACCATATATTTT	CARGGGGTIYF
.	TRBJ1-1	13	.	TRBV6-5	TGTGCCAGCAGAAATGACGGTTACACTGAAGCTTTCTTT	CASRNDGYTEAFF
.	TRBJ2-3	15	TRBD1	TRBV5-1	TGCGCCAGCAGCTCAGGGACAGGGGGCACAGATACGCAGTATTTT	CASSSGTGGTDTQYF
.	TRBJ2-3	14	.	TRBV28	TGTGCCAGCACCCTTGACAGGTACACAGATACGCAGTATTTT	CASTLDRYTDTQYF
.	TRBJ1-5	15	.	TRBV7-9	TGTGCCAGCAGCCATCTCGGAGGGTTTAATCAGCCCCAGCATTTT	CASSHLGGFNQPQHF
.	TRBJ2-5	12	.	TRBV28	TGTGCCAGTAATTCCCTGGGGGAGACCCAGTACTTC	CASNSLGETQYF
.	TRBJ1-1	15	TRBD1	TRBV28	TGTGCCAGCACCACAGGGGGGACAGGGAGTGGTGAAGCTTTCTTT	CASTTGGTGSGEAFF
.	TRBJ2-7	17	.	TRBV12-5	TGTGCTAGTGGTTTGGTACACGGGGGCTACTGGTATTACGAGCAGTACTTC	CASGLVHGGYWYYEQYF
.	TRBJ2-7	13	.	TRBV2	TGTGCCAGCACTCCCATCCGACCCAACGAGCAGTACTTC	CASTPIRPNEQYF
.	TRBJ2-5	14	.	TRBV11-3	TGTGCCAGCAGCCGGGGACACAGGGCAGAGACCCAGTACTTC	CASSRGHRAETQYF
.	TRBJ1-1	14	TRBD1	TRBV11-3	TGTGCCAGCAGCTCGACAGGGGTGAACACTGAAGCTTTCTTT	CASSSTGVNTEAFF
.	TRBJ2-7	12	.	TRBV5-4	TGTGCCAGCAGGCGGGACACAGGCGAGCAGTACTTC	CASRRDTGEQYF
.	TRBJ1-5	13	.	TRBV19	TGTGCCAGTAGGCTCGACAGGTTCCAGCCCCAGCATTTT	CASRLDRFQPQHF
.	TRBJ2-1	16	.	TRBV11-1	TGTGCCAGCAGCTTAGATCTAGAAAGCTCCTACAATGAGCAGTTCTTC	CASSLDLESSYNEQFF
.	TRBJ2-2	17	TRBD2	TRBV4-1	TGCGCCAGCAGCCAAGAGATCGGGGGGGCGAACACCGGGGAGCTGTTTTTT	CASSQEIGGANTGELFF
.	TRBJ2-7	15	TRBD1	TRBV28	TGTGCCAGCATTCCCGGGACAGGGATAACCTACGAGCAGTACTTC	CASIPGTGITYEQYF
.	TRBJ2-7	13	.	TRBV10-2	TGCGCCAGCAGTGCAGAGATTTACTACGAGCAGTACTTC	CASSAEIYYEQYF
.	TRBJ2-2	15	TRBD1	TRBV6-5	TGTGCCAGCAGTTACGAGGGACAGGGCCCCGGGGAGCTGTTTTTT	CASSYEGQGPGELFF
.	TRBJ1-5	13	.	TRBV2	TGTGCCAGCAGGGATCAGGCAGCTCAGCCCCAGCATTTT	CASRDQAAQPQHF
.	TRBJ2-3	15	.	TRBV5-4	TGTGCCAGCAGCCCCCCCGGCGGGAAGGGGGATACGCAGTATTTT	CASSPPGGKGDTQYF
.	TRBJ2-2	15	TRBD2	TRBV28	TGTGCCAGCAGCCAAGATCTAGCGGACACCGGGGAGCTGTTTTTT	CASSQDLADTGELFF
.	TRBJ1-3	16	TRBD1	TRBV11-2	TGTGCCAGCAGCCCTTACAGGGGAGTGAGTGGAAACACCATATATTTT	CASSPYRGVSGNTIYF
once	TRBJ2-7	13	.	TRBV28	TGTGCCAGCAGGCCCACAGGGTTCTACGAGCAGTACTTC	CASRPTGFYEQYF
.	TRBJ1-1	13	.	TRBV29-1	TGCAGCGTTTCCGGCATATTGAACACTGAAGCTTTCTTT	CSVSGILNTEAFF
.	TRBJ2-7	12	TRBD1	TRBV28	TGTGCCAGCAGGCGGACAGGGGACGAGCAGTACTTC	CASRRTGDEQYF
.	TRBJ2-1	15	.	TRBV6-1	TGTGCCAGCAGGGACCGGGATCGCTCCTACAATGAGCAGTTCTTC	CASRDRDRSYNEQFF
.	TRBJ1-5	14	TRBD1	TRBV7-2	TGTGCCAGCAGCAGGCAGGGGGCTCAACAGCCCCAGCATTTT	CASSRQGAQQPQHF
.	TRBJ1-3	17	.	TRBV5-1	TGCGCCAGCAGCCTCGGACCGACCCCTAGCTCTGGAAACACCATATATTTT	CASSLGPTPSSGNTIYF
.	TRBJ2-7	14	.	TRBV28	TGTGCCAGCAGTTTATACGACGGTTCCTACGAGCAGTACTTC	CASSLYDGSYEQYF